This is a list of T cell receptor beta chains from one sample in a study of read filtering for tumor transcriptome and immune sequencing. TCRdb passed the reads through MiXCR, listing each CDR3 protein once. The sample has 35,000 to 40,000 distinct CDR3 sequences, approximately 15% seen once. Sequencing used a population of CD138-negative cells sorted from bone marrow. These receptors originate from a donor at least 40 years old with multiple myeloma. The CDR3 runs from the conserved cysteine through the conserved F or W. The D gene is left open where the match is weak. Expanded clones get a size class; other rows say once, few or many, or leave the size out.

J gene	D gene	clone size	V gene	CDR3 DNA	CDR3 protein
TRBJ1-5	-	few	TRBV12-3/TRBV12-4	TGTGCCAGCAGTTTTTCTAGCAATCAGCCCCAGCATTTT	CASSFSSNQPQHF
TRBJ2-1	-	few	TRBV20-1	TGCAGTGCTAGAGCCCGAACGTCAGGCTTCGGTGAGCAGTTCTTC	CSARARTSGFGEQFF
TRBJ2-1	-	many	TRBV27	TGTGCCAGCAGTCTTACCGGGGCCCCTTACAATGAGCAGTTCTTC	CASSLTGAPYNEQFF
TRBJ2-7	-	many	TRBV30	TGTGCCTGGACAGACAGAGCCTCCTACGAGCAGTACTTC	CAWTDRASYEQYF
TRBJ2-7	-	many	TRBV20-1	TGCAGTGCTAGATGGGGGTATGCCGGCGAGCAGTACTTC	CSARWGYAGEQYF
TRBJ2-3	-	many	TRBV28	TGTGCCAGCAGTTTGAATGGGGCAGATACGCAGTATTTT	CASSLNGADTQYF
TRBJ1-4	TRBD1	many	TRBV6-5	TGTGCCAGCAGTTACTCGACAGGGGGAGGAGAAAAACTGTTTTTT	CASSYSTGGGEKLFF
TRBJ1-1	-	-	TRBV10-3	TGTGCCATCAGGGGGGGAGTTGTTGGGTTGGTCAACACTGAAGCTTTCTTT	CAIRGGVVGLVNTEAFF
TRBJ2-3	TRBD1	many	TRBV7-9	TGTGCCAGCAAGGGGGCTAGCACAGATACGCAGTATTTT	CASKGASTDTQYF
TRBJ2-5	-	many	TRBV29-1	TGCAGCGTTGAAGCCACAGAACAAGAGACCCAGTACTTC	CSVEATEQETQYF
TRBJ2-2	-	many	TRBV10-2	TGCGCCAGCATTGGACAGATAAGTACCGGGGAGCTGTTTTTT	CASIGQISTGELFF
TRBJ1-1	-	many	TRBV4-2	TGTGCCAGCAGCCAAGTGGGCGAACCCACTGAAGCTTTCTTT	CASSQVGEPTEAFF
TRBJ2-1	-	-	TRBV20-1	TGCAGTGCTCGGGGAACCCAGAGGTTCTTC	CSARGTQRFF
TRBJ1-1	-	once	TRBV20-1	TGCTTGGGGATGCATCTGAACACTGAAGCTTTCTTT	CLGMHLNTEAFF
TRBJ1-1	-	-	TRBV3-1	TGTGCCAGCAGCCAAGTCGGAGAAGCTTTCTTT	CASSQVGEAFF
TRBJ2-1	TRBD2	many	TRBV20-1	TGCAGTGCTAGTCCCGCGGGAGGGACCTACAATGAGCAGTTCTTC	CSASPAGGTYNEQFF
TRBJ1-1	-	many	TRBV29-1	TGCAGCGCCATCTGGCCGGGACACAGGGTGGCTAACACTGAAGCTTTCTTT	CSAIWPGHRVANTEAFF
TRBJ2-7	-	-	TRBV27	TGTGCCAGCAGTTTTGGGCAGGGCTACGAGCAGTACTTC	CASSFGQGYEQYF
TRBJ1-5	-	many	TRBV23-1	TGCGCCAGTCACCGGGGCGCGGATCAGCCCCAGCATTTT	CASHRGADQPQHF
TRBJ2-1	-	many	TRBV29-1	TGCAGCGCCACAGGACTAACAGGCAATGAGCAGTTCTTC	CSATGLTGNEQFF
TRBJ2-3	-	many	TRBV20-1	TGCAGTGCCACCCCCGTCACAGATACGCAGTATTTT	CSATPVTDTQYF
TRBJ2-6	-	-	TRBV18	TGTGCCAGCTCACGGTTATCTGGGGCCAACGCCCTGACTTTC	CASSRLSGANALTF
TRBJ2-7	-	many	TRBV5-1	TGCGCCAGCAGCTTGGGGGCAAGGCCTCCCTACGAGCAGTACTTC	CASSLGARPPYEQYF
TRBJ1-4	-	many	TRBV29-1	TGCAGCGTCACCTGGACGGCTGAAAAACTGTTTTTT	CSVTWTAEKLFF
TRBJ2-1	TRBD2	many	TRBV14	TGTGCCAGCAGCCAACAGTTGGGACTAGCGGGGGTCAATGAGCAGTTCTTC	CASSQQLGLAGVNEQFF
TRBJ2-1	TRBD2	-	TRBV29-1	TGCAGCGCTTTAATAACGGGAGGAGGCTACAATGAGCAGTTCTTC	CSALITGGGYNEQFF
TRBJ2-3	-	many	TRBV28	TGTGCCAGCAGTTTCCGGGCCCCAGGCTGGGATACGCAGTATTTT	CASSFRAPGWDTQYF
TRBJ1-5	TRBD1	many	TRBV2	TGTGCCAGCAGTGAAAGGGAACTGGGACAGGTGGGCAATCAGCCCCAGCATTTT	CASSERELGQVGNQPQHF
TRBJ2-7	-	many	TRBV2	TGTGCCAGCAGTGTTGGACTACGGTACGAGCAGTACTTC	CASSVGLRYEQYF
TRBJ1-1	-	many	TRBV7-9	TGTGCCAGCAGCTTAGAGGCAGGGAACACTGAAGCTTTCTTT	CASSLEAGNTEAFF
TRBJ2-2	-	many	TRBV12-3/TRBV12-4	TGTGCCAGCAGTTTATGGGGAAAGGACACCGGGGAGCTGTTTTTT	CASSLWGKDTGELFF
TRBJ2-3	-	-	TRBV21-1	TGTGCCAGCAGCAAAGGCGTGACTGATGAAGATACGCAGTATTTT	CASSKGVTDEDTQYF
TRBJ1-1	-	many	TRBV4-1	TGCGCCAGCAGCCAAGATTTGGGCACTACTGGGACTGAAGCTTTCTTT	CASSQDLGTTGTEAFF
TRBJ2-3	-	many	TRBV7-9	TGTGCCAGCAGCTTAGACAGGGATGCAGATACGCAGTATTTT	CASSLDRDADTQYF
TRBJ1-2	TRBD1	many	TRBV12-3/TRBV12-4	TGTGCCAGCAGTTTAGATGGGACAGGGCGCTATGGCTACACCTTC	CASSLDGTGRYGYTF
TRBJ1-2	-	many	TRBV12-3/TRBV12-4	TGTGCCAGCAGTTTGATGGGTGCAGACGGCTACACCTTC	CASSLMGADGYTF